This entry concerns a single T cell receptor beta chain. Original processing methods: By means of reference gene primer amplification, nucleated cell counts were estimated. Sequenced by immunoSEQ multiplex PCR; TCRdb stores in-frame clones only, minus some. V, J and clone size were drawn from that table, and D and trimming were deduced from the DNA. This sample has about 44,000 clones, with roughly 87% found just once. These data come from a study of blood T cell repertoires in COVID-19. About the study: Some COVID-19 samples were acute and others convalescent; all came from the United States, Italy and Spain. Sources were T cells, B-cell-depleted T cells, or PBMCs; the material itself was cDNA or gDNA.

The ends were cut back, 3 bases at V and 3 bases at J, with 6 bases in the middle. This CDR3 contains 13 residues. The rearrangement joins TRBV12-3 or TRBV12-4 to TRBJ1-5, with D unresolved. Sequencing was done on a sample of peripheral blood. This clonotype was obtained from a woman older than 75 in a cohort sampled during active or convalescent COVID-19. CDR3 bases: TGTGCCAGCAGTTTTCAGAACAATCAGCCCCAGCATTTT. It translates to CASSFQNNQPQHF.